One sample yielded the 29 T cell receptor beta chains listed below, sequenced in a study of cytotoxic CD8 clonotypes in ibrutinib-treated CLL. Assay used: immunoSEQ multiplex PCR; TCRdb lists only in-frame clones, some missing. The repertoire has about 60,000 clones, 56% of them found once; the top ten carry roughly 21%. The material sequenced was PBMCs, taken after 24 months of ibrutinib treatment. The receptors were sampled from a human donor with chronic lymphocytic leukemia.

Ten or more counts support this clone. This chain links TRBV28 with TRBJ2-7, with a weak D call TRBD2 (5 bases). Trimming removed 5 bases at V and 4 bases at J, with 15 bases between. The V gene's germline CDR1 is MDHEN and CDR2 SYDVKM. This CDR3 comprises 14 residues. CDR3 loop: CASSTGLPRYEQYV. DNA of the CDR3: TGTGCCAGCAGTACTGGACTCCCCAGATACGAGCAGTACGTC.

The CDR3 nucleotides are TGTGCCAGCAGAAGGACAGGAAGATACGAGCAGTACTTC. Amino acids: CASRRTGRYEQYF. The chain carries TRBV6-5 and TRBJ2-7; TRBD1 agrees at 7 bases. The V gene end was trimmed by 6 bases and the J gene end by 4 bases; junction bases not matched to a gene: 6. CDR3 size: 13 residues. The V gene's germline CDR1 is MNHEY and CDR2 SVGAGI.

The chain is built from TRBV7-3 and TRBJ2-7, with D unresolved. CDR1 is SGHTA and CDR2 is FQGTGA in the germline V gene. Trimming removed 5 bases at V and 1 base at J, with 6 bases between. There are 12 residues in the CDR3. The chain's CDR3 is CASSTTSYEQYF. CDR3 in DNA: TGTGCCAGCAGCACCACTTCCTACGAGCAGTACTTC.

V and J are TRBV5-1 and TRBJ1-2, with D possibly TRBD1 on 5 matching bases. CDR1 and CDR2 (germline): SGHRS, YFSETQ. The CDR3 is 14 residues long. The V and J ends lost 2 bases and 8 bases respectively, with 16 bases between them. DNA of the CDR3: TGCGCCAGCAGCTTACACCGGGACGTTCTAGGCTACACCTTC. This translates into CASSLHRDVLGYTF.

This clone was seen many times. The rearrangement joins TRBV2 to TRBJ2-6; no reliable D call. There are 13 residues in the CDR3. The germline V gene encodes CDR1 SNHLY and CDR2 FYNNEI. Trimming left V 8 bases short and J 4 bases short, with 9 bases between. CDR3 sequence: CASHGSGANVLTF. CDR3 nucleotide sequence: TGTGCCAGCCACGGATCCGGGGCCAACGTCCTGACTTTC.

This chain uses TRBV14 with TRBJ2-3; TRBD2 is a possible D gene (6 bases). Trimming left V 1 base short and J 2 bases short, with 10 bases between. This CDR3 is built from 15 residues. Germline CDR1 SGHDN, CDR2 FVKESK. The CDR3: CASSQVGGATDTQYF. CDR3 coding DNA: TGTGCCAGCAGCCAAGTAGGCGGGGCCACAGATACGCAGTATTTT.

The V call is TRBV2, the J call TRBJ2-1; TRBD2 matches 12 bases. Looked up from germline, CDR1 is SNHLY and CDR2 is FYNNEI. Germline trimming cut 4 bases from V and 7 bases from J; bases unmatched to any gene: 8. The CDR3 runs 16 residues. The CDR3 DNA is TGTGCCAGCAGTGGGGTGACTAGCGGGGGTCGGAATGAGCAGTTCTTC. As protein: CASSGVTSGGRNEQFF. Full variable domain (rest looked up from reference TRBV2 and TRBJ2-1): EPEVTQTPSHQVTQMGQEVILRCVPISNHLYFYWYRQILGQKVEFLVSFYNNEISEKSEIFDDQFSVERPDGSNFTLKIRSTKLEDSAMYFCASSGVTSGGRNEQFFGPGTRLTVL.

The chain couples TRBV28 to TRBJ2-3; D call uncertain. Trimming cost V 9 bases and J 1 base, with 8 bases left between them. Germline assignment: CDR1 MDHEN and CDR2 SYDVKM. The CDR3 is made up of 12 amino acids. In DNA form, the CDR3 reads TGTGCCAGTACCCTGGGCACAGATACGCAGTATTTT. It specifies CASTLGTDTQYF.

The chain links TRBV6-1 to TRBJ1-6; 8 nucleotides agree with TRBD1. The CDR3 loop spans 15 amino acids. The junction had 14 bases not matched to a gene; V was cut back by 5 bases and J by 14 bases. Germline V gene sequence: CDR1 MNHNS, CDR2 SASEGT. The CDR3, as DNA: TGTGCCAGCAGTCTTACTTCAGGGGGCCATAATACCCTCCACTTT. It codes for CASSLTSGGHNTLHF.

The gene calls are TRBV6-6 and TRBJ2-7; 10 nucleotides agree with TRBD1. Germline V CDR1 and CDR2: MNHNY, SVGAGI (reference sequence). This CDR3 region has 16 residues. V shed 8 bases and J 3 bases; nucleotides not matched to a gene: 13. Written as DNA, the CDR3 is TGTGCCAGCTCGTCTAGGTCGGGACAGGGGTACTACGAGCAGTACTTC. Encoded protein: CASSSRSGQGYYEQYF.

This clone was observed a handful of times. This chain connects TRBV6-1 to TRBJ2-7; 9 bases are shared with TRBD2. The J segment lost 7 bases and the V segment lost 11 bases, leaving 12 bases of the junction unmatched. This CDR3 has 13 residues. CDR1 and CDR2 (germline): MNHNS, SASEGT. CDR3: CALGASGVGEQYV. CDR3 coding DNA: TGTGCCCTGGGGGCTAGCGGGGTGGGGGAGCAGTACGTC.

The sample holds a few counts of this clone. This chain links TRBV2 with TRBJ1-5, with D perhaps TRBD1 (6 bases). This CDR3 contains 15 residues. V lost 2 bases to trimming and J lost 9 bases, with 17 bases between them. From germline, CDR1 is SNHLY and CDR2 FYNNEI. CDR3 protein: CASSELDSLGGPQHF. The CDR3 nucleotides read TGTGCCAGCAGTGAATTGGACAGCTTGGGGGGGCCCCAGCATTTT. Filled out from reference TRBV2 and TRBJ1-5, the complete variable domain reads EPEVTQTPSHQVTQMGQEVILRCVPISNHLYFYWYRQILGQKVEFLVSFYNNEISEKSEIFDDQFSVERPDGSNFTLKIRSTKLEDSAMYFCASSELDSLGGPQHFGDGTRLSIL.

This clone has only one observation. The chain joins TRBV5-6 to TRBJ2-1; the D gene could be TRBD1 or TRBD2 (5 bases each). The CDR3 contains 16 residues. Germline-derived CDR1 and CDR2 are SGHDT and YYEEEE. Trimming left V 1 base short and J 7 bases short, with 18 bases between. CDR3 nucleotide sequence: TGTGCCAGCAGCTTGTATCGGGGAAAGGGGTGGAATGAGCAGTTCTTC. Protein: CASSLYRGKGWNEQFF.

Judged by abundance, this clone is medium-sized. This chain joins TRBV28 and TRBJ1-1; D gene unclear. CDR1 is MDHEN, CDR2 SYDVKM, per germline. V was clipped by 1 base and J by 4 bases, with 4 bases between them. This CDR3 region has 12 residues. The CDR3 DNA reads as TGTGCCAGCAGTTTATCATTCACTGAAGCTTTCTTT. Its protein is CASSLSFTEAFF.

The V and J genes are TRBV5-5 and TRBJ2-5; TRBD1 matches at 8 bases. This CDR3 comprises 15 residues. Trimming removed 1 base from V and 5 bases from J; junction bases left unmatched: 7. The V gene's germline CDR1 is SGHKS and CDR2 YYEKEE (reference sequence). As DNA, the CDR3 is TGTGCCAGCAGCTTGAGTTTTCGACAGGGGGAGACCCAGTACTTC. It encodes CASSLSFRQGETQYF.

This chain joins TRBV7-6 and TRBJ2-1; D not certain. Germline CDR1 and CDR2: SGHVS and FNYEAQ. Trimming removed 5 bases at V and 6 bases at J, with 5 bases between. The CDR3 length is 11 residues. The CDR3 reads CASSPANEQFF. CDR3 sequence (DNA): TGTGCCAGCAGCCCGGCCAATGAGCAGTTCTTC.

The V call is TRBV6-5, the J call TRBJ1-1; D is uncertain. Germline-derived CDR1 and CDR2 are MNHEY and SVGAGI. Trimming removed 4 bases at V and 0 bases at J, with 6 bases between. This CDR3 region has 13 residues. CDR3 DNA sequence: TGTGCCAGCAGTTGGTGGCTGAACACTGAAGCTTTCTTT. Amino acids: CASSWWLNTEAFF.

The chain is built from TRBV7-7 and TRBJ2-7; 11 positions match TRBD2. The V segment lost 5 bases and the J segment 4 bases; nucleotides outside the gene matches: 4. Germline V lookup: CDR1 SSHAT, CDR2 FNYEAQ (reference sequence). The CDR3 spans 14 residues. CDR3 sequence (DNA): TGTGCCAGCAGCCCACTAGCGGGAGAATACGAGCAGTACTTC. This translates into CASSPLAGEYEQYF. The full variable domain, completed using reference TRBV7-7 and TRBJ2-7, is GAGVSQSPRYKVTKRGQDVTLRCDPISSHATLYWYQQALGQGPEFLTYFNYEAQPDKSGLPSDRFSAERPEGSISTLTIQRTEQRDSAMYRCASSPLAGEYEQYFGPGTRLTVT.

The CDR3 nucleotides are TGTGCCAGTAGTCCTCAGCGGACGAGTTGGGGGCGGAGCAATGAGCAGTTCTTC. Its protein is CASSPQRTSWGRSNEQFF. The chain links TRBV19 to TRBJ2-1; D might be TRBD1 (6 bases). Germline values: CDR1 LNHDA, CDR2 SQIVND (reference sequence). The CDR3 runs to 18 residues. Trimming cost V 5 bases and J 6 bases, with 26 bases left between them.

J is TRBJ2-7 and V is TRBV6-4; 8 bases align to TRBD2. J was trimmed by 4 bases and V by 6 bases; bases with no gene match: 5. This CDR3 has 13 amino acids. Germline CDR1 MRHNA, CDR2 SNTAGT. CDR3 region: CASSRTSNYEQYV. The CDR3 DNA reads TGTGCCAGCAGCAGGACTAGCAATTACGAGCAGTACGTC.

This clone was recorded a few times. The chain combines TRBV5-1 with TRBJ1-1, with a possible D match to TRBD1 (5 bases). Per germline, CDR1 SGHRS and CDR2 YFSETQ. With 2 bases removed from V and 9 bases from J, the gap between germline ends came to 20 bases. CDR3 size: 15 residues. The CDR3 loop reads CASSFRGADGFQAFF. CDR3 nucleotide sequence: TGCGCCAGCAGCTTTAGAGGGGCCGATGGGTTTCAAGCTTTCTTT. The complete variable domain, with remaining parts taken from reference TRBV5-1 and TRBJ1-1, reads KAGVTQTPRYLIKTRGQQVTLSCSPISGHRSVSWYQQTPGQGLQFLFEYFSETQRNKGNFPGRFSGRQFSNSRSEMNVSTLELGDSALYLCASSFRGADGFQAFFGQGTRLTVV.

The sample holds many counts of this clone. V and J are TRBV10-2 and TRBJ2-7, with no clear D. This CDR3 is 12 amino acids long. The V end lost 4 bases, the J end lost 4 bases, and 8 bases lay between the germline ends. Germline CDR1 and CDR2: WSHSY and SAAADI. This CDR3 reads CASSAGGYEQYV. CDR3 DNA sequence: TGCGCCAGCAGTGCCGGTGGGTACGAGCAGTACGTC.

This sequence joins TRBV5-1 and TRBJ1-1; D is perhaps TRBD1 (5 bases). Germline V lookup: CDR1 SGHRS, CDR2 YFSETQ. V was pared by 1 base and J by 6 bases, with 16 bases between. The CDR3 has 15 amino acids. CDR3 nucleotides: TGCGCCAGCAGCTTGAGGGGATTCGGTCCGGCTGAAGCTTTCTTT. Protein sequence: CASSLRGFGPAEAFF.

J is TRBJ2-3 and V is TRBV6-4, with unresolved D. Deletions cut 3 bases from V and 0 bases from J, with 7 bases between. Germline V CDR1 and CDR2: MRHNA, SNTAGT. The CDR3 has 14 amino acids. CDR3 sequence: CASSESRSTDTQYF. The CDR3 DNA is TGTGCCAGCAGTGAATCCAGGAGCACAGATACGCAGTATTTT.

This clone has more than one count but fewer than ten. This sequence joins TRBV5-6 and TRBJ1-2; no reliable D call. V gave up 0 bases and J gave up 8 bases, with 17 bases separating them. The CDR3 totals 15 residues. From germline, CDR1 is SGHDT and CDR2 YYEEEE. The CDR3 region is CASSLVYQANTGYTF. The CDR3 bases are TGTGCCAGCAGCTTGGTTTACCAGGCTAATACCGGCTACACCTTC.

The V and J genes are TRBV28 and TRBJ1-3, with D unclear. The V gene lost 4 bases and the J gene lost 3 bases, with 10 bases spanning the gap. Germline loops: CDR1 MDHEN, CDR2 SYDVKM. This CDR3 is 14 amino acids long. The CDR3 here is CASSYVKVGNTIYF. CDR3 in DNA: TGTGCCAGCAGTTACGTCAAAGTTGGAAACACCATATATTTT.

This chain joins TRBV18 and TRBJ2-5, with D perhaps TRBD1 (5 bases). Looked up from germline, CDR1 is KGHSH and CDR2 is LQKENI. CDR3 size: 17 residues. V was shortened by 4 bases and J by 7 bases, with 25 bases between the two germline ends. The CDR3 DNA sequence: TGTGCCAGCTCACGTAGACAGTCCGATTTTCAAAGTGTGACCCAGTACTTC. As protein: CASSRRQSDFQSVTQYF.

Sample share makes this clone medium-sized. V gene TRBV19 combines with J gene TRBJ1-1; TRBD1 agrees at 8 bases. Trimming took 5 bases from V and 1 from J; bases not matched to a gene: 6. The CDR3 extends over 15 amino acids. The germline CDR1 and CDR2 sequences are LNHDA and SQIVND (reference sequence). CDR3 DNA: TGTGCCAGTAGTGTCCGGACAGGGCGGAACACTGAAGCTTTCTTT. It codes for CASSVRTGRNTEAFF.

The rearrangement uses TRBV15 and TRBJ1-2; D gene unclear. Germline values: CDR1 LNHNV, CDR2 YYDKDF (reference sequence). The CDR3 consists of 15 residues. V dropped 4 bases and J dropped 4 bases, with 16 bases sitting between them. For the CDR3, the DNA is TGTGCCACCAGCACTTCTGGACGGCCAGGCTATGGCTACACCTTC. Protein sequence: CATSTSGRPGYGYTF.